This T cell receptor beta chain appears in the sequencing data of a study of sequential checkpoint blockade in melanoma. This clone has only a few counts. The assay was immunoSEQ multiplex PCR, and TCRdb's table has in-frame clones only and misses some. The sample consists of over 25,000 clones, approximately 80% of them appearing once. Trimming removed 0 bases from V and 4 bases from J, with 9 bases in between. Germline assignment: CDR1 MNHNY and CDR2 SVGAGI (reference sequence). CDR3 length: 14 amino acids. Sample treatment: randomized to nivolumab then ipilimumab (arm A) or the reverse (arm B). Sorted cells were live CD3+CD8+, lacking CD19 and CD56, from PBMCs.

The V call is TRBV6-6, the J call TRBJ1-2; D may be TRBD1 (5 bases). This receptor was obtained from a human donor with melanoma. The source was CD8+ T cells sorted from blood (inferred from file names), collected from a patient given nivolumab and ipilimumab in sequence. Written as DNA, the CDR3 is TGTGCCAGCAGTTACTCACAGGCTACCTATGGCTACACCTTC. It is translated as CASSYSQATYGYTF.